This TCR beta chain emerged from a study of T cells after posttransplantation cyclophosphamide. The table came from immunoSEQ multiplex PCR; TCRdb's copy has only in-frame clones and leaves some out. The table includes approximately 10,000 clones, roughly 90% detected once. Controls had myeloablative marrow grafts with methotrexate and calcineurin inhibitor, sampled at 1 year. CDR3 length equals 15 residues. The V end lost 2 bases, the J end lost 9 bases, and 20 bases lay between the germline ends. CDR1 is MNHNS, CDR2 SASEGT, per germline. The sequence was collected from a male patient in his fifties or sixties who received an allogeneic stem cell transplant from an unrelated donor, was CMV-positive, and had chronic GVHD only. The T cells may come from the graft donor. The V call is TRBV6-1, the J call TRBJ2-7, with D possibly being TRBD1 (6 bases). Sequenced here: PBMCs, sampled 430 to 450 days after allogeneic stem cell transplant with calcineurin inhibitor and methotrexate. CDR3 region: CASSEWAGEFGGQYF. CDR3 in DNA: TGTGCCAGCAGTGAATGGGCAGGGGAATTCGGTGGGCAGTACTTC.